These T cell receptor beta chains were read from a single sample in a study of CD8 T cells in Susac syndrome. TCRdb itself ran the immunoSEQ multiplex PCR reads through MiXCR, one entry per CDR3 protein. This table has nearly 200,000 distinct CDR3 sequences, over 90% appearing once. Sequencing was performed on CD4+ T cells from PBMCs. The receptors here all came from a human donor with multiple sclerosis. Both conserved end residues are part of each CDR3. The D gene is left open where the match is weak. The listing skips clone size in some rows; elsewhere it reads once, few, many or a size class.

D gene: TRBD1; J gene: TRBJ1-2; CDR3 length: 15; V gene: TRBV12-3/TRBV12-4; clone size: -; CDR3 protein: CASSLRDRGTGGYTF; CDR3 DNA: TGTGCCAGCAGTCTGCGGGACAGGGGAACGGGGGGCTACACCTTC
D gene: TRBD1; J gene: TRBJ1-5; CDR3 length: 13; V gene: TRBV12-3/TRBV12-4; clone size: -; CDR3 protein: CASKGTVNQPQHF; CDR3 DNA: TGTGCCAGCAAAGGGACAGTCAATCAGCCCCAGCATTTT
D gene: -; J gene: TRBJ2-3; CDR3 length: 14; V gene: TRBV30; clone size: -; CDR3 protein: CAWSGTRPADTQYF; CDR3 DNA: TGTGCCTGGAGCGGGACTCGTCCGGCAGATACGCAGTATTTT
D gene: -; J gene: TRBJ2-6; CDR3 length: 15; V gene: TRBV12-3/TRBV12-4; clone size: -; CDR3 protein: CASSLTESGANVLTF; CDR3 DNA: TGTGCCAGCAGTCTCACTGAGTCTGGGGCCAACGTCCTGACTTTC
D gene: -; J gene: TRBJ2-1; CDR3 length: 14; V gene: TRBV30; clone size: -; CDR3 protein: CAWMRILFYNEQFF; CDR3 DNA: TGTGCCTGGATGAGGATTTTGTTTTACAATGAGCAGTTCTTC
D gene: TRBD2; J gene: TRBJ2-5; CDR3 length: 14; V gene: TRBV29-1; clone size: -; CDR3 protein: CSVPLSGRRETQYF; CDR3 DNA: TGCAGCGTCCCTCTGAGCGGGAGGCGGGAGACCCAGTACTTC
D gene: TRBD1; J gene: TRBJ2-7; CDR3 length: 14; V gene: TRBV7-9; clone size: -; CDR3 protein: CASSLGQGLVEQYF; CDR3 DNA: TGTGCCAGCAGCTTAGGACAGGGTTTGGTCGAGCAGTACTTC
D gene: -; J gene: TRBJ2-7; CDR3 length: 14; V gene: TRBV30; clone size: -; CDR3 protein: CAWSGLNLGYEQYF; CDR3 DNA: TGTGCCTGGAGTGGCCTTAATCTGGGGTACGAGCAGTACTTC
D gene: TRBD2; J gene: TRBJ2-1; CDR3 length: 17; V gene: TRBV20-1; clone size: -; CDR3 protein: CSARDLKGVAGGNEQFF; CDR3 DNA: TGCAGTGCTAGAGATCTTAAGGGGGTAGCGGGAGGGAATGAGCAGTTCTTC
D gene: -; J gene: TRBJ1-2; CDR3 length: 13; V gene: TRBV7-9; clone size: once; CDR3 protein: CASSPSGARGYTF; CDR3 DNA: TGTGCCAGCAGCCCCTCGGGGGCTCGTGGCTACACCTTC
D gene: TRBD1; J gene: TRBJ2-7; CDR3 length: 14; V gene: TRBV12-3/TRBV12-4; clone size: -; CDR3 protein: CASSRGQGTYEQYF; CDR3 DNA: TGTGCCAGCAGCCGGGGACAGGGAACGTACGAGCAGTACTTC
D gene: TRBD2; J gene: TRBJ2-2; CDR3 length: 16; V gene: TRBV3-1; clone size: -; CDR3 protein: CASSIYGTSTAGELFF; CDR3 DNA: TGTGCCAGCAGTATTTACGGGACTAGTACGGCCGGGGAGCTGTTTTTT
D gene: -; J gene: TRBJ2-1; CDR3 length: 15; V gene: TRBV6-1; clone size: -; CDR3 protein: CASSVGGTGDNEQFF; CDR3 DNA: TGTGCCAGCAGTGTGGGGGGGACAGGCGACAATGAGCAGTTCTTC
D gene: -; J gene: TRBJ2-7; CDR3 length: 13; V gene: TRBV24-1; clone size: -; CDR3 protein: CATSEGGSYEQYF; CDR3 DNA: TGTGCCACCAGTGAGGGGGGCTCCTACGAGCAGTACTTC
D gene: -; J gene: TRBJ2-4; CDR3 length: 13; V gene: TRBV3-1; clone size: once; CDR3 protein: CASSQPGRNIQYF; CDR3 DNA: TGTGCCAGCAGCCAACCAGGGAGAAACATTCAGTACTTC
D gene: TRBD1; J gene: TRBJ2-3; CDR3 length: 16; V gene: TRBV15; clone size: once; CDR3 protein: CATSPGGQGAPGPQYF; CDR3 DNA: TGTGCCACCAGCCCAGGGGGACAGGGGGCGCCGGGGCCGCAGTATTTT
D gene: -; J gene: TRBJ2-1; CDR3 length: 15; V gene: TRBV7-2; clone size: -; CDR3 protein: CASSLTGLSQNEQFF; CDR3 DNA: TGTGCCAGCAGCTTAACAGGACTAAGCCAAAATGAGCAGTTCTTC
D gene: -; J gene: TRBJ2-2; CDR3 length: 14; V gene: TRBV4-1; clone size: -; CDR3 protein: CATSGLARTGELFF; CDR3 DNA: TGCGCCACCTCTGGACTCGCCCGCACCGGGGAGCTGTTTTTT
D gene: -; J gene: TRBJ1-5; CDR3 length: 12; V gene: TRBV12-5; clone size: -; CDR3 protein: CASGLHIQPQHF; CDR3 DNA: TGTGCTAGTGGCCTCCATATTCAGCCCCAGCATTTT
D gene: -; J gene: TRBJ2-3; CDR3 length: 13; V gene: TRBV29-1; clone size: -; CDR3 protein: CSVEWGNTDTQYF; CDR3 DNA: TGCAGCGTTGAATGGGGTAACACAGATACGCAGTATTTT
D gene: TRBD2; J gene: TRBJ2-7; CDR3 length: 16; V gene: TRBV29-1; clone size: -; CDR3 protein: CSVGGMVAGGRYEQYF; CDR3 DNA: TGCAGCGTTGGGGGTATGGTAGCGGGAGGCCGCTACGAGCAGTACTTC
D gene: -; J gene: TRBJ2-1; CDR3 length: 16; V gene: TRBV9; clone size: -; CDR3 protein: CASSVALAETDNEQFF; CDR3 DNA: TGTGCCAGCAGCGTAGCACTAGCTGAGACTGACAATGAGCAGTTCTTC
D gene: -; J gene: TRBJ1-1; CDR3 length: 13; V gene: TRBV7-8; clone size: -; CDR3 protein: CASGKDRNTEAFF; CDR3 DNA: TGTGCCAGCGGGAAGGACAGGAACACTGAAGCTTTCTTT
D gene: -; J gene: TRBJ1-2; CDR3 length: 14; V gene: TRBV3-1; clone size: -; CDR3 protein: CASSQRGQYYGYTF; CDR3 DNA: TGTGCCAGCAGCCAGCGCGGACAGTATTACGGCTACACCTTC
D gene: -; J gene: TRBJ2-6; CDR3 length: 16; V gene: TRBV16; clone size: -; CDR3 protein: CASSPTARSGANVLTF; CDR3 DNA: TGTGCCAGCAGCCCCACAGCACGCTCTGGGGCCAACGTCCTGACTTTC
D gene: TRBD2; J gene: TRBJ2-5; CDR3 length: 15; V gene: TRBV29-1; clone size: -; CDR3 protein: CSVEAILADKETQYF; CDR3 DNA: TGCAGCGTTGAGGCAATACTAGCGGACAAAGAGACCCAGTACTTC
D gene: -; J gene: TRBJ1-1; CDR3 length: 13; V gene: TRBV14; clone size: -; CDR3 protein: CASTARDRTEAFF; CDR3 DNA: TGTGCCAGCACGGCCAGGGATCGGACTGAAGCTTTCTTT
D gene: -; J gene: TRBJ1-1; CDR3 length: 15; V gene: TRBV12-3/TRBV12-4; clone size: -; CDR3 protein: CASSFAWMLSSEAFF; CDR3 DNA: TGTGCCAGCAGTTTTGCCTGGATGCTTTCGAGCGAAGCTTTCTTT
D gene: -; J gene: TRBJ2-1; CDR3 length: 14; V gene: TRBV5-1; clone size: -; CDR3 protein: CASSSGITYNEQFF; CDR3 DNA: TGCGCCAGCTCCTCGGGGATAACCTACAATGAGCAGTTCTTC
D gene: -; J gene: TRBJ2-7; CDR3 length: 13; V gene: TRBV5-1; clone size: -; CDR3 protein: CASSLAGLGEQYF; CDR3 DNA: TGCGCCAGCAGCTTGGCAGGGTTAGGCGAGCAGTACTTC
D gene: -; J gene: TRBJ2-7; CDR3 length: 13; V gene: TRBV5-1; clone size: -; CDR3 protein: CASSFEGYYEQYF; CDR3 DNA: TGCGCCAGCAGCTTCGAAGGCTACTACGAGCAGTACTTC
D gene: -; J gene: TRBJ1-5; CDR3 length: 15; V gene: TRBV20-1; clone size: once; CDR3 protein: CSGANGYDSNQPQHF; CDR3 DNA: TGCAGTGGGGCCAACGGCTACGATAGCAATCAGCCCCAGCATTTT
D gene: -; J gene: TRBJ1-2; CDR3 length: 14; V gene: TRBV7-8; clone size: -; CDR3 protein: CASSTRGTLYGYTF; CDR3 DNA: TGTGCCAGCAGCACCCGAGGGACCCTCTATGGCTACACCTTC
D gene: -; J gene: TRBJ2-2; CDR3 length: 14; V gene: TRBV19; clone size: once; CDR3 protein: CASKSDGSTGELFF; CDR3 DNA: TGTGCCAGCAAATCTGACGGATCGACCGGGGAGCTGTTTTTT
D gene: -; J gene: TRBJ2-2; CDR3 length: 11; V gene: TRBV30; clone size: -; CDR3 protein: CAWSRPGELFF; CDR3 DNA: TGTGCCTGGAGTCGACCCGGGGAGCTGTTTTTT
D gene: -; J gene: TRBJ1-5; CDR3 length: 16; V gene: TRBV7-9; clone size: -; CDR3 protein: CASSLGVGTSNQPQHF; CDR3 DNA: TGTGCCAGCAGCTTAGGTGTGGGAACGAGCAATCAGCCCCAGCATTTT
D gene: TRBD1; J gene: TRBJ2-2; CDR3 length: 15; V gene: TRBV29-1; clone size: -; CDR3 protein: CSVDGRGSDTGELFF; CDR3 DNA: TGCAGCGTTGACGGCAGGGGGAGCGACACCGGGGAGCTGTTTTTT
D gene: -; J gene: TRBJ1-1; CDR3 length: 13; V gene: TRBV29-1; clone size: -; CDR3 protein: CSVEGEGWAEAFF; CDR3 DNA: TGCAGCGTTGAGGGTGAGGGATGGGCTGAAGCTTTCTTT
D gene: -; J gene: TRBJ2-5; CDR3 length: 14; V gene: TRBV2; clone size: -; CDR3 protein: CASHLDINWETQYF; CDR3 DNA: TGTGCCAGCCACCTGGACATAAACTGGGAGACCCAGTACTTC
D gene: -; J gene: TRBJ2-1; CDR3 length: 16; V gene: TRBV24-1; clone size: -; CDR3 protein: CATSDSDRTGRNEQFF; CDR3 DNA: TGTGCCACCAGTGATTCGGATCGCACGGGAAGGAATGAGCAGTTCTTC
D gene: TRBD2; J gene: TRBJ2-7; CDR3 length: 14; V gene: TRBV2; clone size: -; CDR3 protein: CASSPQLAGYEQYF; CDR3 DNA: TGTGCCAGCAGTCCCCAACTAGCGGGCTACGAGCAGTACTTC
D gene: -; J gene: TRBJ1-3; CDR3 length: 14; V gene: TRBV7-3; clone size: -; CDR3 protein: CASSRGGPGNTIYF; CDR3 DNA: TGTGCCAGCAGCCGGGGAGGCCCTGGAAACACCATATATTTT
D gene: -; J gene: TRBJ1-2; CDR3 length: 12; V gene: TRBV20-1; clone size: -; CDR3 protein: CSAFTGTGGYTF; CDR3 DNA: TGCAGTGCTTTTACCGGGACGGGAGGCTACACCTTC
D gene: -; J gene: TRBJ1-2; CDR3 length: 14; V gene: TRBV7-9; clone size: -; CDR3 protein: CASSSGLVGYGYTF; CDR3 DNA: TGTGCCAGCAGCTCCGGACTGGTCGGGTATGGCTACACCTTC
D gene: -; J gene: TRBJ1-4; CDR3 length: 14; V gene: TRBV7-9; clone size: -; CDR3 protein: CASSVTDTNEKLFF; CDR3 DNA: TGTGCCAGCAGCGTCACAGATACTAATGAAAAACTGTTTTTT